Listed below are T cell receptor beta chains from one sample, sequenced in a study of regulatory T cells in long-lasting Graves disease. MiXCR, run by TCRdb on the multiplex PCR reads, gives a single entry per CDR3 protein. The sample contains 350,000 to 500,000 distinct CDR3 sequences, over 20% of which appear only once. The specimen was peripheral blood mononuclear cells (PBMCs), collected when the disease was refractory, from a patient treated with antithyroid drugs. These receptors were obtained from a female donor with Graves disease. Both conserved end residues are part of each CDR3. D genes are given only for firm matches. For some rows the clone size is stated as once, few or many, or as a class when expanded; others skip it.

TRBV28	TRBD1	TRBJ1-1	many	CASSLTGEHTEAFF	TGTGCCAGCAGTTTAACAGGGGAGCACACTGAAGCTTTCTTT
TRBV5-1	-	TRBJ2-7	-	CASSRRRSGRKGNF	TGCGCCAGCAGCCGCCGGCGAAGCGGACGTAAGGGGAACTTC
TRBV20-1	TRBD1	TRBJ2-7	-	CSAVPLEAPAGGFYEQYF	TGCAGTGCGGTCCCGCTCGAGGCCCCGGCAGGGGGTTTCTACGAGCAGTACTTC
TRBV6-1	TRBD2	TRBJ2-2	few	CASNPGLANTGELFF	TGTGCCAGTAATCCGGGACTAGCGAACACCGGGGAGCTGTTTTTT
TRBV12-3/TRBV12-4	-	TRBJ1-5	many	CASSAGPFDQPQHF	TGTGCCAGCAGTGCCGGGCCCTTCGATCAGCCCCAGCATTTT
TRBV29-1	-	TRBJ2-2	many	CSVPGPTNTGELFF	TGCAGCGTTCCGGGACCTACGAACACCGGGGAGCTGTTTTTT
TRBV27	-	TRBJ2-3	few	CASSPGSSDTQYF	TGTGCCAGCAGTCCCGGGAGTTCAGATACGCAGTATTTT
TRBV7-9	TRBD2	TRBJ2-1	-	CASSLVPSGSINEQFF	TGTGCCAGCAGCTTAGTTCCTAGCGGGAGTATAAATGAGCAGTTCTTC
TRBV6-1	-	TRBJ2-7	many	CASSLSGSGIYEQYF	TGTGCCAGCAGCCTAAGCGGTAGCGGCATCTACGAGCAGTACTTC
TRBV6-1	TRBD2	TRBJ2-3	few	CASSEIASGRAPDTQYF	TGTGCCAGCAGTGAAATAGCTAGCGGGAGGGCCCCAGATACGCAGTATTTT